The rows below give T cell receptor beta chains drawn from one sample of a study of CD8+ T cells in alopecia areata. Here immunoSEQ multiplex PCR was the method, and the copy in TCRdb shows in-frame clones only, minus some. Here the sample spans around 110,000 clones, less than 90% being singletons. The material sequenced was CD8+ T cells sorted from blood, taken at week 24, from a patient treated with tofacitinib. Every receptor here comes from a human donor with alopecia areata. Both conserved end residues are part of each CDR3.

>TRBJ1-5|TRBV19
CAQGAARWGNQPQHF
>TRBJ2-6|TRBV21-1
CASRLIQGQVSSGANVLTF
>TRBJ2-7|TRBV7-9
CASSLGQGLYEQYF
>TRBJ2-7|TRBV4-2
CASSQDRGTAELSYEQYF
>TRBJ2-7|TRBV6-1
CASSDSGDRDYEQYF
>TRBJ2-1|TRBV19
CASSIVQYNEQFF
>TRBJ2-1|TRBV4-2
CASSQELAGVSYNEQFF
>TRBJ2-3|TRBV7-3
CASSLTPTGISTDTQYF
>TRBJ1-6|TRBV11-2
CASSLVLSPLHF
>TRBJ1-2|TRBV4-3
CASSRLQKKGGYTF
>TRBJ1-2|TRBV29-1
CSVEAWGTGDGYTF
>TRBJ2-3|TRBV5-1
CASSLVVRLNTDTQYF
>TRBJ2-7|TRBV23-1
CASSQGDRGNEQYF
>TRBJ2-3|TRBV19
CASSMAGVSPDTQYF
>TRBJ2-2|TRBV4-1
CASSLNTGELFF
>TRBJ1-1|TRBV7-8
CASSLAGQGLMWSPEAFF
>TRBJ2-4|TRBV2
CASSELAGKGPDIQYF
>TRBJ2-1|TRBV4-3
CASSQEYNEQFF
>TRBJ2-3|TRBV7-2
CASSLARGTTDTQYF
>TRBJ1-1|TRBV2
CASSEYKGRTEAFF
>TRBJ2-5|TRBV13
CASSPDQETQYF
>TRBJ2-2|TRBV14
CASSQVPGTPSTGELFF
>TRBJ2-7|TRBV30
CACSRRAYEQYF
>TRBJ1-5|TRBV7-9
CASSSASSAGQPQHF
>TRBJ2-7|TRBV7-9
CASSLGSYEQYF
>TRBJ2-1|TRBV27
CASSLDSGGALEQFF
>TRBJ2-7|TRBV7-2
CASSSLGSGTGGHEQYF
>TRBJ2-2|TRBV7-2
CASSYTGELFF
>TRBJ1-1|TRBV30
CAWGMATEAFF
>TRBJ2-7|TRBV7-9
CASSFLSGASYEQYF
>TRBJ2-7|TRBV7-9
CASTSTNHGTALFEQYF
>TRBJ2-7|TRBV18
CASSPPDAYEQYF